Described below is a single TCR beta chain sequence and its context. Its antigen is still unknown. Only in-frame clones appear in the TCRdb table, and some are missing; sequencing was by immunoSEQ multiplex PCR. The sample holds hundreds of thousands of clones, about 78% seen once. The sample belongs to a study of shared clonotypes between healthy human individuals. General study points: Shared clonotypes: 4.5% to 6% naive CD4, about 3.5% naive CD8, under 2.5% memory CD4, 0.4% to 0.45% memory CD8.

This receptor was identified in a woman in her 30s in good health. Sequenced material: memory CD4+ T cells sorted from blood. Subset specified: CD45RA-negative fraction.

CDR3 in DNA: TGTGCCAGCAGCTTTCAGGGGAACACTGAAGCTTTCTTT. This encodes CASSFQGNTEAFF. The chain has TRBV11-1 and TRBJ1-1, with D possibly matching TRBD1 (5 bases). The CDR3 has 13 residues. Trimming took off 3 bases at V and 1 base at J, with 6 bases between the two ends. Germline lookup yields CDR1 SGHAT and CDR2 FQDESV (reference sequence).